Shown below are 4 T cell receptor beta chains from a single sample sequenced in a study of control samples from healthy donors and cancer patients. The repertoire was sequenced with immunoSEQ multiplex PCR; TCRdb's copy has only in-frame clones and lacks some. Of 120,000 or so clones in the sample, more than 75% were seen once. The sequenced material came from blood. Receptor source: a man in his fifties or sixties in good health.

The table lists this clone with a count of one. This chain links TRBV27 with TRBJ1-5; no clear D gene. Deletions cut 4 bases from V and 5 bases from J, with 12 bases between. The CDR3 is 14 residues long. Germline CDR1 reads MNHEY; CDR2 reads SMNVEV (reference sequence). The CDR3 sequence: CASSSRSTHQPQHF. The CDR3 nucleotides read TGTGCCAGCAGTTCGCGGTCTACTCATCAGCCCCAGCATTTT.

This chain uses TRBV11-1 with TRBJ2-4; 10 nucleotides match TRBD1. The CDR3 totals 13 residues. J was trimmed by 16 bases and V by 5 bases; bases with no gene match: 11. CDR1 and CDR2 (germline): SGHAT, FQDESV (reference sequence). CDR3 coding DNA: TGTGCCAGCAGCCCCCGGACAGGGGGGTTGCAATACTTC. Its translation: CASSPRTGGLQYF.

The rearrangement links TRBV15 to TRBJ2-3; TRBD1 matches at 12 bases. V was clipped by 8 bases and J by 0 bases; unmatched bases: 6. CDR3 size: 16 residues. Looked up from germline, CDR1 is LNHNV and CDR2 is YYDKDF (reference sequence). CDR3 nucleotide sequence: TGTGCCACCGCTAAGGGACAGGGGGCAAGCACAGATACGCAGTATTTT. Its translation is CATAKGQGASTDTQYF.

This clone is a singleton in its sample. J is TRBJ1-5 and V is TRBV18, with TRBD1 matching over 7 bases. The V gene end was trimmed by 4 bases and the J gene end by 2 bases; junction bases not matched to a gene: 2. The germline CDR1 and CDR2 sequences are KGHSH and LQKENI. The CDR3 runs 14 residues. CDR3 DNA: TGTGCCAGCTCACTTGGGACAGGCAATCAGCCCCAGCATTTT. Its translation: CASSLGTGNQPQHF.